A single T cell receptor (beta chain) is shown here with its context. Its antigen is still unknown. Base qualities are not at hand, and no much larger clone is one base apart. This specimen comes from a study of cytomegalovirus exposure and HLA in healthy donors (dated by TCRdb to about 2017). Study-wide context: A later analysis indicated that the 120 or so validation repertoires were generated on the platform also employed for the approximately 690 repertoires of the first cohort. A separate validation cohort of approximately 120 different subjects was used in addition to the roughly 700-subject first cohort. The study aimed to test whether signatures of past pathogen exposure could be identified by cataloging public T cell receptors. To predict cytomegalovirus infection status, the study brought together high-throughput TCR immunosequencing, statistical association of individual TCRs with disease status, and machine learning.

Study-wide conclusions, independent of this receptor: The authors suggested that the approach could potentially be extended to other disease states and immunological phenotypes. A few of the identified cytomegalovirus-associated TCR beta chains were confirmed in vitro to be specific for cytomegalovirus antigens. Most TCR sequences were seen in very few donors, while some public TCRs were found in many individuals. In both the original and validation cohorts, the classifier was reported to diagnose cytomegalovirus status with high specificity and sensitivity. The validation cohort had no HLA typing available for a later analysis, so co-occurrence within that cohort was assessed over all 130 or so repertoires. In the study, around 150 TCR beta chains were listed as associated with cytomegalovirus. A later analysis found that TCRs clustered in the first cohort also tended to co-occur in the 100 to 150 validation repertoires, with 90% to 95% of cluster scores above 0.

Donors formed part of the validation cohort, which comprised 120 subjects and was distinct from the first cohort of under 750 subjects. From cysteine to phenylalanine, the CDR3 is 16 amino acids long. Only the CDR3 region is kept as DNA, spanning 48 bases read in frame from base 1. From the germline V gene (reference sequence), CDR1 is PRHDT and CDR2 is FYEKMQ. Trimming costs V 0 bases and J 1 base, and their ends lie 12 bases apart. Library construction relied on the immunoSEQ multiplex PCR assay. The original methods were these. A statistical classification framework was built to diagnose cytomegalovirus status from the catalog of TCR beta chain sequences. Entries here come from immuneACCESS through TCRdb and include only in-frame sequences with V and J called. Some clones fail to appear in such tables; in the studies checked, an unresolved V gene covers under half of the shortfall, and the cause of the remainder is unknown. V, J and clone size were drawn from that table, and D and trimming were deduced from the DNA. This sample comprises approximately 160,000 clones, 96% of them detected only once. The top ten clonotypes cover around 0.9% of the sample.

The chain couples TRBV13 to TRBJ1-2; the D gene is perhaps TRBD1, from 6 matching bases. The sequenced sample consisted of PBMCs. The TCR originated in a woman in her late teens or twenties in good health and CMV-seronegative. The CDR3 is CASSLGKTRGNYGYTF. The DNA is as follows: TGTGCCAGCAGCTTAGGAAAGACCAGGGGTAACTATGGCTACACCTTC.